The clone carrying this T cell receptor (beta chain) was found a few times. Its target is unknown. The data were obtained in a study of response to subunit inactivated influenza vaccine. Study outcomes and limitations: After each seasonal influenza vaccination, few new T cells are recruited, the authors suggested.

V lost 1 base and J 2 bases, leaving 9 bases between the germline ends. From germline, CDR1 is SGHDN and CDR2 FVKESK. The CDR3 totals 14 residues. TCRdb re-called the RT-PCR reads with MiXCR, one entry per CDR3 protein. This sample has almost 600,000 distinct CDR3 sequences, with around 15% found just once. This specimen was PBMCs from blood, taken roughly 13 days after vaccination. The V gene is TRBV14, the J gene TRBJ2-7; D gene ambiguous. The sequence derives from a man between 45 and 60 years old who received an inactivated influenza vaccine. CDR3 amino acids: CASSQVADTYEQYF. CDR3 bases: TGTGCCAGCAGCCAAGTTGCGGATACCTACGAGCAGTACTTC.